This TCR beta chain was profiled in a study of shared clonotypes between healthy human individuals. General study findings and limits: The study found lower generation probabilities in non-shared clonotypes than in those shared by all four donors.

V dropped 0 bases and J dropped 2 bases, with 10 bases sitting between them. CDR3 length: 14 amino acids. In germline, CDR1 is GTSNPN, CDR2 SVGIG (reference sequence). Details on this clone: Its antigen remains unidentified.

The protocol was immunoSEQ multiplex PCR, while the TCRdb copy is restricted to in-frame clones and leaves out a portion. This table holds millions of clones, approximately 90% found once. The chain employs TRBV30 and TRBJ2-5; D is uncertain. The TCR originated in a man aged 18 to 35 in good health. Sequenced material: naive CD4+ T cells sorted from blood. Subset here: CD45RA+ positively selected. Written as DNA, the CDR3 is TGTGCCTGGAGTGTCTTGATACTACAAGAGACCCAGTACTTC. Amino acid sequence: CAWSVLILQETQYF.